This record covers a single T cell receptor beta chain. Repertoires were generated with immunoSEQ multiplex PCR, while TCRdb's copy carries only in-frame clones and drops some. The sample lists about 73,000 clones; around four fifths were seen once. CDR3 size: 15 residues. The V and J ends lost 3 bases and 5 bases, in that order; junction bases with no gene match: 6. The germline V gene has CDR1 SGHTA and CDR2 FQGNSA. This record comes from a study of blood T cell repertoires in COVID-19. Study information: Collection of acute and convalescent COVID-19 samples took place in the United States, Italy and Spain.

The specimen sequenced was peripheral blood. The origin of this receptor is a man aged 45-60 years with active COVID-19. This chain joins TRBV7-2 and TRBJ2-1, with 8 bases that match TRBD2. CDR3 bases: TGTGCCAGCAGCTTGACCGGGACTAGTCACAATGAGCAGTTCTTC. Translating it yields CASSLTGTSHNEQFF.